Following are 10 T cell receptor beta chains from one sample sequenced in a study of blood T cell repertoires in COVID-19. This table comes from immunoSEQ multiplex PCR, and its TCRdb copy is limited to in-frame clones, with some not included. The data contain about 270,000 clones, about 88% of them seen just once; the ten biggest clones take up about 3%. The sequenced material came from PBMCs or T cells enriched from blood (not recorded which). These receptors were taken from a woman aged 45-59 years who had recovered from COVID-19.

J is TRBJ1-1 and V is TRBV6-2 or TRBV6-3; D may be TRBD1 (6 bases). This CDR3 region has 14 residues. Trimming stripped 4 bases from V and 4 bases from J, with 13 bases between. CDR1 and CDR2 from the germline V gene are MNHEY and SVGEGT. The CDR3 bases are TGTGCCAGCAGTTCAAACAGGGACGGCACTGAAGCTTTCTTT. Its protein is CASSSNRDGTEAFF.

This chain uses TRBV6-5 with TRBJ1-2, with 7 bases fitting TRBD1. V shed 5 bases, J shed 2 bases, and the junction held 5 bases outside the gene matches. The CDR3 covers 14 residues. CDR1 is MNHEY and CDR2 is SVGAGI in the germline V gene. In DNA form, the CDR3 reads TGTGCCAGCAGTATCGGGACAGTCAACTATGGCTACACCTTC. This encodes CASSIGTVNYGYTF.

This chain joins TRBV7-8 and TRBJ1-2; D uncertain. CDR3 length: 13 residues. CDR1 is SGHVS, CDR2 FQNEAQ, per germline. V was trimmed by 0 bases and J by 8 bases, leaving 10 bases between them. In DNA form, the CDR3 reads TGTGCCAGCAGCTTAGCGCTGAGGGAAGGCTACACCTTC. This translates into CASSLALREGYTF.

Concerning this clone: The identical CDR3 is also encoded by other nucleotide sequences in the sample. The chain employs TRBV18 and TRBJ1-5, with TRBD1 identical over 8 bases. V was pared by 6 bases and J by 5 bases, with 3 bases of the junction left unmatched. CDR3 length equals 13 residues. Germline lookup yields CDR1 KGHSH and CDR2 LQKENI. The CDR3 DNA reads TGTGCCAGCTCTTTGGACAGGGATCAGCCCCAGCATTTT. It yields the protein CASSLDRDQPQHF.

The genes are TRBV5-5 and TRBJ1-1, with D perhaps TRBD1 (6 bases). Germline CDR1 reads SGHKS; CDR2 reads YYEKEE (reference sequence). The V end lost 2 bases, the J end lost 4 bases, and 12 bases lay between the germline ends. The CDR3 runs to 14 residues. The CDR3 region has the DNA TGTGCCAGCAGCTTTTACAGGGACGCCACTGAAGCTTTCTTT. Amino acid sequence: CASSFYRDATEAFF.

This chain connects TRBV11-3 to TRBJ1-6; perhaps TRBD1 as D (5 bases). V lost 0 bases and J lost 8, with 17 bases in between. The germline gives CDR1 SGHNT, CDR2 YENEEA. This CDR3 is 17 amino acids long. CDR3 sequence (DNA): TGTGCCAGCAGCTTAGAGAGCGGGGCTGCTAATTATTCACCCCTCCACTTT. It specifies CASSLESGAANYSPLHF.

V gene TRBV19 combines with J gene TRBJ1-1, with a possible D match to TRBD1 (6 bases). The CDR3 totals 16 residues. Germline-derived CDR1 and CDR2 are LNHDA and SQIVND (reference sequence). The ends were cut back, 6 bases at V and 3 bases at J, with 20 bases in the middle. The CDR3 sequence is CASRVRMDRQYTEAFF. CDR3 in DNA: TGTGCCAGTAGGGTTCGGATGGACAGACAATACACTGAAGCTTTCTTT.

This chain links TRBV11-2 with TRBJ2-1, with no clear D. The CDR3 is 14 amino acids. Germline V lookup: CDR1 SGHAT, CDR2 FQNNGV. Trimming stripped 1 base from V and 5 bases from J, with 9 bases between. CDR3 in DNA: TGTGCCAGCAGCTTAGTGCTCTATAACAATGAGCAGTTCTTC. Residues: CASSLVLYNNEQFF.

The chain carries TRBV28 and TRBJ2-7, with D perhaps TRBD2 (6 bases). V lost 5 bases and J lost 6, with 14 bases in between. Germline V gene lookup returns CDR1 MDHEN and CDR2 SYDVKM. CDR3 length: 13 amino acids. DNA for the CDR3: TGTGCCAGCAGTCTAGGGCGGGGTTCCGAGCAGTACTTC. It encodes CASSLGRGSEQYF.

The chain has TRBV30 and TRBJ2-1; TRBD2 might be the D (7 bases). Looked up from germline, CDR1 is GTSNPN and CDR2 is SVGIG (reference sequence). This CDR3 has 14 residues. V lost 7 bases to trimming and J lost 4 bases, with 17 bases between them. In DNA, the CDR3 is TGTGCCTTAAAAAGGGGAGGGGGGTACAATGAGCAGTTCTTC. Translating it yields CALKRGGGYNEQFF.